This TCR beta chain is from a study of read filtering for tumor transcriptome and immune sequencing. Study-wide results and limits: Sorted CD138-negative bone marrow cells were not purified T cells. Compared with RNA-seq, IR-seq gave much higher clonotype depth and reliability.

From roughly 0.4 ug of RNA, a library with molecular barcoded alpha/delta and beta/gamma adaptors was made. TCRdb fed the reads into MiXCR, producing one record per CDR3 protein. In the table there are 93,000 or so distinct CDR3 sequences, under 25% of which are singletons. Germline lookup yields CDR1 MNHNY and CDR2 SVGAGI (reference sequence). V dropped 7 bases and J dropped 2; count of bases not matched to a gene: 6. This CDR3 comprises 15 residues. Worth noting for this clonotype: Its target is unknown.

This clonotype originated in a donor over 35 with multiple myeloma. The chain couples TRBV6-6 to TRBJ1-5; TRBD1 matches at 9 bases. The sample was a population of CD138-negative cells sorted from bone marrow. The CDR3: CASIPQGAGNQPQHF. CDR3 in DNA: TGTGCCAGCATCCCACAGGGGGCTGGCAATCAGCCCCAGCATTTT.